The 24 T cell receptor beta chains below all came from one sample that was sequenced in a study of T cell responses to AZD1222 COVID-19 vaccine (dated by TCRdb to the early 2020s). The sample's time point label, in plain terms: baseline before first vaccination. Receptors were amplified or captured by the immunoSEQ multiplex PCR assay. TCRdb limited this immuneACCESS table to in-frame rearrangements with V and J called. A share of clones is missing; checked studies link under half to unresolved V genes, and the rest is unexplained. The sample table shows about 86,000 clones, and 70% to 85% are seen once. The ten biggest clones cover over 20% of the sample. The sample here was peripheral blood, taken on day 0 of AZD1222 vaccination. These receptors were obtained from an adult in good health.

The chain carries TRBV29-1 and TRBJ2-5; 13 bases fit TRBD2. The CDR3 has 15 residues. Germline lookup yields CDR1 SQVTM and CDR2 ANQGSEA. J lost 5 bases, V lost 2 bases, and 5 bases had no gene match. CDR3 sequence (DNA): TGCAGCGTTGAATTGGGACTAGCGGGAAGGGAGACCCAGTACTTC. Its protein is CSVELGLAGRETQYF.

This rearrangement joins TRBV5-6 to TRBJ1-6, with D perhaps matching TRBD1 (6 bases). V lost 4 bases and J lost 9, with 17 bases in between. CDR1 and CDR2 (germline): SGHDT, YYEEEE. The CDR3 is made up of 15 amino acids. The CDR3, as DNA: TGTGCCAGCAGCGTCGCAGGGGCGCCGAGTTCACCCCTCCACTTT. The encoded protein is CASSVAGAPSSPLHF. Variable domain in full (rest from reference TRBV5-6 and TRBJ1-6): DAGVTQSPTHLIKTRGQQVTLRCSPKSGHDTVSWYQQALGQGPQFIFQYYEEEERQRGNFPDRFSGHQFPNYSSELNVNALLLGDSALYLCASSVAGAPSSPLHFGNGTRLTVT.

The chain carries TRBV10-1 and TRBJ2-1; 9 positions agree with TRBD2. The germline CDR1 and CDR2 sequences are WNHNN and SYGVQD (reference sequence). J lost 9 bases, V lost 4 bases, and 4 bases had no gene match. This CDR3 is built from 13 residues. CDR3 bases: TGCGCCAGCAGTGCCTTTAGCGGGGGTGAGCAGTTCTTC. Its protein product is CASSAFSGGEQFF.

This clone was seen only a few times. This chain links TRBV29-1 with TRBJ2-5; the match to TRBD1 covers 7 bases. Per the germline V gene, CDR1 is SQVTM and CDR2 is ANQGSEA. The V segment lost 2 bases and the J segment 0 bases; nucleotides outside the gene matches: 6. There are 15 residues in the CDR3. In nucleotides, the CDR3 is TGCAGCGTTGAACGACAGGGAACTCACCAAGAGACCCAGTACTTC. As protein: CSVERQGTHQETQYF.

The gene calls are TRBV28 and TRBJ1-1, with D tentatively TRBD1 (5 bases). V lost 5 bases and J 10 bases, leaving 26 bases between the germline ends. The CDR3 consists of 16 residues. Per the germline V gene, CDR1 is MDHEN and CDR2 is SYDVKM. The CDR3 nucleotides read TGTGCCAGCAGTGTGGGGGGAACCGGGACCGGGTTTGGAGCTTTCTTT. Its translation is CASSVGGTGTGFGAFF.

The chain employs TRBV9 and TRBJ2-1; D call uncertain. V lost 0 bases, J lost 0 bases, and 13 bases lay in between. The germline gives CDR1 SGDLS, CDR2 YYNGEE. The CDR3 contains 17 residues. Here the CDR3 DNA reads TGTGCCAGCAGCGTAGAGGGAACCTTGCGCTCCTACAATGAGCAGTTCTTC. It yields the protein CASSVEGTLRSYNEQFF.

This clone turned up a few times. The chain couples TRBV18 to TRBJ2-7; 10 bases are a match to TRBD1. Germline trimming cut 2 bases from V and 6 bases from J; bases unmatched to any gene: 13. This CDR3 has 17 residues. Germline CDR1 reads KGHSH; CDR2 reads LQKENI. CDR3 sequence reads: CASSPDQQGTGEGEQYF. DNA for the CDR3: TGTGCCAGCTCACCAGATCAACAGGGGACAGGGGAAGGCGAGCAGTACTTC.

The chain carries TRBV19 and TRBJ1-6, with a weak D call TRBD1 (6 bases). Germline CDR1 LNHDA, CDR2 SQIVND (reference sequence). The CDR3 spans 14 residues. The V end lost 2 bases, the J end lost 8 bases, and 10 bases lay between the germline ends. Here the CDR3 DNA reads TGTGCCAGTAGTATACATGCAGGGGATTCACCCCTCCACTTT. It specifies CASSIHAGDSPLHF.

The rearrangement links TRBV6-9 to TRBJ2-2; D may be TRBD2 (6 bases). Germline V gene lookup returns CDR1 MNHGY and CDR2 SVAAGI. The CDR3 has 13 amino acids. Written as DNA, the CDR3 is TGTGGCTGCAGGAGGGAGAACACCGGGGAGCTGTTTTTT. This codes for CGCRRENTGELFF.

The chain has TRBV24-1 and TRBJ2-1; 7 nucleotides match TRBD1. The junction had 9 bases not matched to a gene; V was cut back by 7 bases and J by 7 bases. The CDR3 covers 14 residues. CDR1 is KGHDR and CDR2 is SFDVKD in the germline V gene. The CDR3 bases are TGTGCCACCAGAGGACAGGTCTTGAGTAATGAGCAGTTCTTC. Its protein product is CATRGQVLSNEQFF.

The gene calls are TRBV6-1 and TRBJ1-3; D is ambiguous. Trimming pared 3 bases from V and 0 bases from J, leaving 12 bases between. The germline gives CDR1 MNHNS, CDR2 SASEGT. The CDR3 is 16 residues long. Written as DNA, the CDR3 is TGTGCCAGCAGTGAGGGCACCACTTACTCTGGAAACACCATATATTTT. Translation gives CASSEGTTYSGNTIYF.

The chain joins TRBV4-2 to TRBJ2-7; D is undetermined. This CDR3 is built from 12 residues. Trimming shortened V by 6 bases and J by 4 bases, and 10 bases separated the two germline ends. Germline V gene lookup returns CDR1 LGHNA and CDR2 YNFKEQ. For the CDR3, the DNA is TGTGCCAGCAGTCGAGATGAATACGAGCAGTACTTC. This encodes CASSRDEYEQYF.

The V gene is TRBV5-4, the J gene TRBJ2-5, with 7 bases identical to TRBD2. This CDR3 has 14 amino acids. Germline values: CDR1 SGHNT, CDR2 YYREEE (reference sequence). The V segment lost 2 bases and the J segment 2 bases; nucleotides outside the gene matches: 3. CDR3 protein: CASSFRDYQETQYF. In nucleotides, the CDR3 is TGTGCCAGCAGCTTCCGGGACTATCAAGAGACCCAGTACTTC.

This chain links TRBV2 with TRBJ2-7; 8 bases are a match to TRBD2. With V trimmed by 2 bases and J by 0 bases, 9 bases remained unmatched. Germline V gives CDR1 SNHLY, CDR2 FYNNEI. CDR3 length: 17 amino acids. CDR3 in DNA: TGTGCCAGCAGTGAACGACAGCGGGAGTGGGTCTCCTACGAGCAGTACTTC. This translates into CASSERQREWVSYEQYF.

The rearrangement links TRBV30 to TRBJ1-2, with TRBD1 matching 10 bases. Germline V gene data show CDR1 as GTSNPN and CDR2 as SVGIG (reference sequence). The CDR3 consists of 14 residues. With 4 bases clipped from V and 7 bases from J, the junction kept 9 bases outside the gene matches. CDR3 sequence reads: CAWTPTGGGGGYTF. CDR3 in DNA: TGTGCCTGGACCCCGACAGGGGGCGGTGGTGGCTACACCTTC. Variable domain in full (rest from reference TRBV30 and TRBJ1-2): SQTIHQWPATLVQPVGSPLSLECTVEGTSNPNLYWYRQAAGRGLQLLFYSVGIGQISSEVPQNLSASRPQDRQFILSSKKLLLSDSGFYLCAWTPTGGGGGYTFGSGTRLTVV.

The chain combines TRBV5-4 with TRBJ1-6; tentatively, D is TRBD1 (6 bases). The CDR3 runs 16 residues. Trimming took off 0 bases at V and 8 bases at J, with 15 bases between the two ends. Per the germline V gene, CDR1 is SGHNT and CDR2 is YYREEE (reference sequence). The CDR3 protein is CASSLDGYGGHSPLHF. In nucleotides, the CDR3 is TGTGCCAGCAGCTTGGACGGCTACGGGGGGCATTCACCCCTCCACTTT. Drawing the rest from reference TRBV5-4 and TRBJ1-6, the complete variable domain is ETGVTQSPTHLIKTRGQQVTLRCSSQSGHNTVSWYQQALGQGPQFIFQYYREEENGRGNFPPRFSGLQFPNYSSELNVNALELDDSALYLCASSLDGYGGHSPLHFGNGTRLTVT.

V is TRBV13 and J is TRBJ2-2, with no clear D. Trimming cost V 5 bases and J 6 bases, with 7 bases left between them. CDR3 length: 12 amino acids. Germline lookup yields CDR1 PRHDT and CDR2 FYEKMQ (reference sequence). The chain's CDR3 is CASSPQAGELFF. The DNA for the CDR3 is TGTGCCAGCAGCCCCCAAGCCGGGGAGCTGTTTTTT.

CDR3 bases: TGTGCCTGGAGTGAGGGACAGGGGATTGGCTACACCTTC. Translated: CAWSEGQGIGYTF. The rearrangement uses TRBV30 and TRBJ1-2; 10 bases agree with TRBD1. The CDR3 has 13 residues. V trimming: 1 base; J trimming: 7 bases; junction bases outside the gene matches: 3. The V gene's germline CDR1 is GTSNPN and CDR2 SVGIG (reference sequence). The variable domain in full, completed from reference TRBV30 and TRBJ1-2, reads SQTIHQWPATLVQPVGSPLSLECTVEGTSNPNLYWYRQAAGRGLQLLFYSVGIGQISSEVPQNLSASRPQDRQFILSSKKLLLSDSGFYLCAWSEGQGIGYTFGSGTRLTVV.

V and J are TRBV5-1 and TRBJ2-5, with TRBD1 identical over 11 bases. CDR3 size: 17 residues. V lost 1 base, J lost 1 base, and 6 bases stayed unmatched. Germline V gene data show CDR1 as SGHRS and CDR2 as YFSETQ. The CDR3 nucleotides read TGCGCCAGCAGCTTGTGGTCCGGGACAGGGGGCCAAGAGACCCAGTACTTC. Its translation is CASSLWSGTGGQETQYF.

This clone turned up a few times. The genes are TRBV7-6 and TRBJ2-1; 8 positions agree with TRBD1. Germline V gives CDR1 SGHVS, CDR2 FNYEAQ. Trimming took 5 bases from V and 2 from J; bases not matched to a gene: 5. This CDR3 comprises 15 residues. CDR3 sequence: CASSLGTGTYNEQFF. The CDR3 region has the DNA TGTGCCAGCAGCCTAGGGACAGGAACCTACAATGAGCAGTTCTTC.

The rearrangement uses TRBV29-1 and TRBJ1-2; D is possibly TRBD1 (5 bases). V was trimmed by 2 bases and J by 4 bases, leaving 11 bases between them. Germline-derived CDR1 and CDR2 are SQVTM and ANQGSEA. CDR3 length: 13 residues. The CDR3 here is CSVEPHGGYGYTF. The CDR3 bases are TGCAGCGTTGAACCTCACGGGGGCTATGGCTACACCTTC.

CDR3 sequence: CASSRTSGSTDTQYF. In nucleotides, the CDR3 is TGTGCCAGCAGCAGAACTAGCGGGAGCACAGATACGCAGTATTTT. The chain combines TRBV5-4 with TRBJ2-3, with 9 bases matching TRBD2. CDR3 size: 15 residues. Unmatched junction bases numbered 3, after V lost 4 bases and J lost 0 bases. Germline V gene sequence: CDR1 SGHNT, CDR2 YYREEE (reference sequence).

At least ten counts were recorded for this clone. The CDR3 here is CASSFGRRGAYEQYF. The CDR3, as DNA: TGTGCCAGCAGCTTCGGTCGCCGGGGGGCCTACGAGCAGTACTTC. J is TRBJ2-7 and V is TRBV11-2; 7 nucleotides agree with TRBD2. The trim removed 3 bases at V and 2 bases at J, leaving 7 bases unmatched. The CDR3 sequence is 15 residues long. CDR1 is SGHAT, CDR2 FQNNGV, per germline.

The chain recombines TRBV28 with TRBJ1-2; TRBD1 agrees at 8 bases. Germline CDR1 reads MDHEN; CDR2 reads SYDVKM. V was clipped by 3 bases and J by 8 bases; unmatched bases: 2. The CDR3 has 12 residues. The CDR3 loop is CASSFRQGGYTF. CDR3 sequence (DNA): TGTGCCAGCAGTTTTCGACAGGGGGGCTACACCTTC.